The next 19 T cell receptor beta chains were all read from a single sample in a study of T-cell reconstitution after alpha-beta-depleted transplantation in children. Researchers prepared the TCRbeta library using unique molecular identifiers, the study reports. TCRdb reanalysed the PCR reads using MiXCR and keeps one entry per CDR3 protein. The sample lists 640,000 or so distinct CDR3 sequences; roughly 17% were seen once. Sequencing was performed on PBMCs from the stem cell graft donor, taken from the stem cell graft. The receptor set was obtained from a human donor who donated a stem cell graft to a child with acute myeloid leukemia.

The rearrangement links TRBV20-1 to TRBJ2-7, with 9 bases identical to TRBD1. Germline V gives CDR1 DFQATT, CDR2 SNEGSKA (reference sequence). This CDR3 is 16 amino acids long. The V gene end was trimmed by 3 bases and the J gene end by 0 bases; junction bases not matched to a gene: 9. CDR3 bases: TGCAGTGCTAGGCACTTGGGACAGGGACTCTCCTACGAGCAGTACTTC. This gives the protein CSARHLGQGLSYEQYF.

This clonotype showed up many times. V is TRBV20-1 and J is TRBJ1-4; 8 nucleotides line up with TRBD1. CDR1 and CDR2 from the germline V gene are DFQATT and SNEGSKA (reference sequence). The length of the CDR3 is 14 residues. Unmatched junction bases numbered 5, after V lost 0 bases and J lost 8 bases. DNA of the CDR3: TGCAGTGCTAGAGATGCAGGGGGCGCCGAAAAACTGTTTTTT. Translating gives CSARDAGGAEKLFF.

The chain is built from TRBV7-2 and TRBJ2-1; D unclear. V was pared by 5 bases and J by 1 base, with 9 bases between. The CDR3 has 14 residues. From germline, CDR1 is SGHTA and CDR2 FQGNSA. CDR3 loop: CASSPVGSYNEQFF. The CDR3 coding sequence is TGTGCCAGCAGCCCGGTGGGGTCCTACAATGAGCAGTTCTTC.

This clonotype was detected only a few times. This rearrangement joins TRBV28 to TRBJ2-1, with D possibly being TRBD1 (7 bases). Trimming removed 5 bases at V and 8 bases at J, with 10 bases between. Germline CDR1 MDHEN, CDR2 SYDVKM. This CDR3 has 12 amino acids. The CDR3 region has the DNA TGTGCCAGCAGTGTCAGGGGGGATGAGCAGTTCTTC. It encodes CASSVRGDEQFF.

This clonotype has just a few counts. V usage is TRBV20-1 and J usage is TRBJ2-5; 7 positions match TRBD2. Germline V gene data show CDR1 as DFQATT and CDR2 as SNEGSKA (reference sequence). Germline trimming cut 1 base from V and 2 bases from J; bases unmatched to any gene: 28. The CDR3 is 22 amino acids. The CDR3, as DNA: TGCAGTGCTAGAGCCCACTGGTTGTTCCTCTGGGAGGGGAGGAAGCTGCAAGAGACCCAGTACTTC. Protein sequence: CSARAHWLFLWEGRKLQETQYF.

This clonotype was detected only a few times. The V and J genes are TRBV29-1 and TRBJ2-7; 7 positions agree with TRBD1. Germline CDR1 reads SQVTM; CDR2 reads ANQGSEA. The V and J ends lost 5 bases and 4 bases, in that order; junction bases with no gene match: 17. This CDR3 contains 16 residues. The CDR3 region has the DNA TGCAGCGTTACGGACAGGACGAACTCGGATGGTTACGAGCAGTACTTC. It translates to CSVTDRTNSDGYEQYF.

This clonotype came up a few times. The chain uses TRBV10-3 and TRBJ1-1, with D possibly TRBD1 on 6 matching bases. Trimming pared 9 bases from V and 2 bases from J, leaving 10 bases between. The V gene's germline CDR1 is ENHRY and CDR2 SYGVKD. The length of the CDR3 is 12 residues. CDR3 loop: CAIGQINTEAFF. The CDR3 nucleotides are TGTGCCATTGGACAGATAAACACTGAAGCTTTCTTT.

This clonotype was seen more than once but under ten times. The chain links TRBV5-1 to TRBJ1-2, with unresolved D. Trimming stripped 4 bases from V and 7 bases from J, with 14 bases between. The CDR3 loop spans 13 amino acids. Germline CDR1 is SGHRS and CDR2 is YFSETQ. The CDR3 protein is CASSQTTTGGYTF. In DNA form, the CDR3 reads TGCGCCAGCAGCCAAACCACTACGGGTGGCTACACCTTC.

With regard to this clonotype: Mismatch with germline at one junction end may stem from a read error. This CDR3 is CASSESTQGVYEQYF. CDR3 DNA sequence: TGTGCTAGCAGTGAATCGACACAGGGAGTCTACGAGCAGTACTTC. V and J are TRBV2 and TRBJ2-7; TRBD1 might be the D (6 bases). Germline CDR1 and CDR2: SNHLY and FYNNEI. The CDR3 runs to 15 residues.

This clonotype was recorded many times. J is TRBJ2-1 and V is TRBV20-1; 8 bases map to TRBD2. Germline values: CDR1 DFQATT, CDR2 SNEGSKA (reference sequence). The J segment lost 4 bases and the V segment lost 2 bases, leaving 10 bases of the junction unmatched. The CDR3 loop spans 16 amino acids. In DNA, the CDR3 is TGCAGTGCTAGACCCCCCGAAGCGGGGGTGTACAATGAGCAGTTCTTC. Its protein product is CSARPPEAGVYNEQFF.

At least ten counts were recorded for this clonotype. The chain couples TRBV20-1 to TRBJ2-1; 10 nucleotides align to TRBD2. CDR1 DFQATT and CDR2 SNEGSKA come from the germline V gene (reference sequence). The CDR3 runs 14 residues. The junction had 10 bases not matched to a gene; V was cut back by 6 bases and J by 8 bases. The CDR3 reads CSAKSAGGPYEQFF. The DNA for the CDR3 is TGCAGTGCCAAATCAGCGGGGGGGCCCTATGAGCAGTTCTTC.

The rearrangement uses TRBV12-3 or TRBV12-4 and TRBJ1-5, with 7 nucleotides matching TRBD1. The J segment lost 4 bases and the V segment lost 0 bases, leaving 12 bases of the junction unmatched. This CDR3 region has 18 residues. CDR3 nucleotides: TGTGCCAGCAGTTTAGCCCTAGACAGGGCCTCTTTTAATCAGCCCCAGCATTTT. It codes for CASSLALDRASFNQPQHF.

This sequence joins TRBV10-3 and TRBJ2-2, with 10 bases lining up with TRBD1. This CDR3 contains 15 residues. Germline assignment: CDR1 ENHRY and CDR2 SYGVKD. The V gene end was trimmed by 8 bases and the J gene end by 4 bases; junction bases not matched to a gene: 7. This CDR3 is CAIVGGTGATGELFF. The CDR3 nucleotides read TGTGCCATCGTCGGCGGGACAGGGGCCACCGGGGAGCTGTTTTTT.

This clonotype was picked up many times. CDR3 residues: CASSGQYSFGTDTQYF. Written as DNA, the CDR3 is TGTGCCAGCAGCGGACAGTATTCTTTTGGGACAGATACGCAGTATTTT. The chain joins TRBV7-2 to TRBJ2-3, with D possibly TRBD1 on 6 matching bases. The V gene's germline CDR1 is SGHTA and CDR2 FQGNSA. The CDR3 has 16 amino acids. V lost 5 bases to trimming and J lost 3 bases, with 18 bases between them.

This clonotype was seen many times. The CDR3 reads CSARDLGRTQYF. The CDR3 DNA is TGCAGTGCTAGAGATTTGGGGAGGACCCAGTACTTC. The gene calls are TRBV20-1 and TRBJ2-5; maybe TRBD2 (5 bases). Per the germline V gene, CDR1 is DFQATT and CDR2 is SNEGSKA (reference sequence). V lost 0 bases and J lost 7, with 9 bases in between. The CDR3 loop spans 12 amino acids.

The genes are TRBV7-8 and TRBJ2-2; 7 bases line up with TRBD1. The CDR3 totals 16 residues. The J segment lost 4 bases and the V segment lost 2 bases, leaving 7 bases of the junction unmatched. CDR1 is SGHVS and CDR2 is FQNEAQ in the germline V gene. Here the CDR3 reads CASSLSRDRITGELFF. CDR3 bases: TGTGCCAGCAGCTTAAGTAGGGACAGAATCACCGGGGAGCTGTTTTTT.

This clonotype occurred many times. The chain couples TRBV10-3 to TRBJ2-1; tentative D call: TRBD2 (6 bases). Germline V gene lookup returns CDR1 ENHRY and CDR2 SYGVKD. The germline V and J ends were trimmed by 2 bases and 9 bases, with 17 bases remaining between them. The CDR3 consists of 15 residues. This CDR3 reads CAISEPRASDGEQFF. The CDR3 DNA is TGTGCCATCAGTGAGCCAAGGGCTAGCGACGGTGAGCAGTTCTTC.

This clonotype showed up just a few times. V gene TRBV20-1 combines with J gene TRBJ2-1; the match to TRBD2 covers 8 bases. This CDR3 is built from 16 residues. V lost 6 bases, J lost 6 bases, and 16 bases stayed unmatched. CDR1 is DFQATT and CDR2 is SNEGSKA in the germline V gene (reference sequence). The CDR3 DNA is TGCAGTGCAACTGAGACCGGGACTAGGGTTCTCAATGAGCAGTTCTTC. As protein: CSATETGTRVLNEQFF.

The sample holds a few counts of this clonotype. The chain recombines TRBV20-1 with TRBJ2-7; TRBD1 aligns across 11 bases. Germline assignment: CDR1 DFQATT and CDR2 SNEGSKA (reference sequence). The CDR3 has 15 amino acids. After removal of 1 base from V and 3 bases from J, the junction contained 5 bases not matched to a gene. The DNA for the CDR3 is TGCAGTGCTAGAGTTCCGGGACAGGGGGGCTACGAGCAGTACTTC. Amino acids: CSARVPGQGGYEQYF.